This is a list of T cell receptor beta chains from one sample in a study of cytomegalovirus exposure and HLA in healthy donors. Only in-frame clones appear in the TCRdb table, and some are missing; sequencing was by immunoSEQ multiplex PCR. The sample lists about 160,000 clones, 87% seen once, with about 0.9% in the top ten. The sequenced sample consisted of PBMCs. The receptor source for this set is a woman under 40 in good health and CMV-seronegative. CDR3s include the opening cysteine and the closing phenylalanine or tryptophan. The D gene is left open where the match is weak. Expanded clones get a size class; other rows say once, few or many, or leave the size out.

size	D	J	V	CDR3	DNA
.	.	TRBJ1-2	TRBV6-6	CASSYGQF	TGTGCCAGCAGTTACGGACAGTTC
few	.	TRBJ1-4	TRBV19	CASLHNRAGGEKLFF	TGTGCCAGTCTCCACAACAGGGCCGGCGGTGAAAAACTGTTTTTT
.	TRBD2	TRBJ2-7	TRBV9	CASSVAGGVYEQYF	TGTGCCAGCAGCGTAGCGGGGGGGGTCTACGAGCAGTACTTC
.	.	TRBJ2-5	TRBV9	CASSVLAGAETQYF	TGTGCCAGCAGCGTATTGGCAGGGGCGGAGACCCAGTACTTC
.	.	TRBJ1-4	TRBV7-2	CASSQGPTNEKLFF	TGTGCCAGCAGCCAGGGGCCTACTAATGAAAAACTGTTTTTT
.	.	TRBJ1-5	TRBV27	CASSLGRGQPQHF	TGTGCCAGCAGTTTGGGGAGAGGTCAGCCCCAGCATTTT
.	TRBD1	TRBJ1-2	TRBV19	CASNKDRDYGYTF	TGTGCCAGTAACAAGGACAGGGACTATGGCTACACCTTC
.	.	TRBJ1-2	TRBV18	CASSPPPVTNPTSYGYTF	TGTGCCAGCTCACCTCCACCAGTTACGAACCCGACTAGCTATGGCTACACCTTC
.	TRBD2	TRBJ2-5	TRBV9	CASSPKGGRSQETQYF	TGTGCCAGCAGCCCTAAAGGCGGGAGGAGCCAAGAGACCCAGTACTTC
.	TRBD2	TRBJ2-1	TRBV10-2	CASSELAGGPGEQFF	TGCGCCAGCAGTGAATTGGCGGGGGGGCCCGGGGAGCAGTTCTTC
.	.	TRBJ1-2	TRBV19	CASSIGLGGDYGYTF	TGTGCCAGTAGTATAGGTCTAGGGGGGGACTATGGCTACACCTTC
.	.	TRBJ2-1	TRBV6-5	CASSPIGARRNEQFF	TGTGCCAGCAGTCCTATTGGGGCCAGAAGAAATGAGCAGTTCTTC
.	TRBD1	TRBJ2-1	TRBV5-4	CASSMDRAPYNEQFF	TGTGCCAGCAGCATGGACAGGGCCCCTTACAATGAGCAGTTCTTC
once	.	TRBJ1-6	TRBV5-6	CASSLVGRLGAAYNSPLHF	TGTGCCAGCAGCTTGGTGGGCCGCCTGGGGGCCGCCTATAATTCACCCCTCCACTTT
.	TRBD1	TRBJ2-7	TRBV4-3	CASSRTGEGEQYF	TGCGCCAGCAGCCGGACAGGGGAGGGCGAGCAGTACTTC
.	TRBD1	TRBJ2-7	TRBV9	CASSLQGTGVTEQYF	TGTGCCAGCAGCTTACAGGGGACAGGGGTTACCGAGCAGTACTTC